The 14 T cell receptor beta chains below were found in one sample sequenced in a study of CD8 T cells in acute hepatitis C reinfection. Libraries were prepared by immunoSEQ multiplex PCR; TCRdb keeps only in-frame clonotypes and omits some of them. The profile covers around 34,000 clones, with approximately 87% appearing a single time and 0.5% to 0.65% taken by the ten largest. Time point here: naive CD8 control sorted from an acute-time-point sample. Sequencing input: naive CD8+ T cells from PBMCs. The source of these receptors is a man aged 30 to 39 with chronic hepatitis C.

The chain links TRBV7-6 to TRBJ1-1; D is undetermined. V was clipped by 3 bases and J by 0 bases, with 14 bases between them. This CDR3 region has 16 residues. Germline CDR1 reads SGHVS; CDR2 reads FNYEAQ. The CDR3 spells CASSLFLEEVNTEAFF. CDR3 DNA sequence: TGTGCCAGCAGCTTGTTTTTGGAGGAGGTGAACACTGAAGCTTTCTTT.

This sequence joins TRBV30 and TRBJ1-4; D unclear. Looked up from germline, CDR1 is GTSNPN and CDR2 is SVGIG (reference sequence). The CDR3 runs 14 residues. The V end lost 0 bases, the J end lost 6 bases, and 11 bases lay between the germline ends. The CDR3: CAWSVKDADEKLFF. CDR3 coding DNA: TGTGCCTGGAGTGTAAAGGACGCAGATGAAAAACTGTTTTTT.

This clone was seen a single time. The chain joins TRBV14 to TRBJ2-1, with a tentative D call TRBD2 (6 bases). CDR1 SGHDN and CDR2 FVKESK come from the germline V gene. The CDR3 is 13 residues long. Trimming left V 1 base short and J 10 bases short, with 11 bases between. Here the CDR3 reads CASSQGSAGEQFF. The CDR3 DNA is TGTGCCAGCAGCCAAGGATCTGCGGGGGAGCAGTTCTTC.

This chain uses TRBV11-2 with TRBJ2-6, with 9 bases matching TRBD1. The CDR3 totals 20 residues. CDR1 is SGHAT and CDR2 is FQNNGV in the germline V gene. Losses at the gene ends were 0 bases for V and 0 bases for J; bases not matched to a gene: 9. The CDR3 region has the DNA TGTGCCAGCAGCTTAGACATGTCAGGGACAGGGCCCTCTGGGGCCAACGTCCTGACTTTC. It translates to CASSLDMSGTGPSGANVLTF.

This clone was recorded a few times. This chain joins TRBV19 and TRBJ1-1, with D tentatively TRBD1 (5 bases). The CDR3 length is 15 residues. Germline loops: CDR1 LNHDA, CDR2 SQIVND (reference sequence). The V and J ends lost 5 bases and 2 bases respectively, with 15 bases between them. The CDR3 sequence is CASSLRGPFNTEAFF. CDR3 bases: TGTGCCAGTAGTTTACGGGGACCCTTTAACACTGAAGCTTTCTTT.

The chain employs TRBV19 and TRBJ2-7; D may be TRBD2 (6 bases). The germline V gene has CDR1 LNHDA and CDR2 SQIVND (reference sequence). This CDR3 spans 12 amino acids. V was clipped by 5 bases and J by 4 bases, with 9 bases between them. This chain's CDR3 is CASSSGAYEQYF. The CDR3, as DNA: TGTGCCAGTAGTTCGGGAGCGTACGAGCAGTACTTC.

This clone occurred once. CDR3 loop: CASTTDTQYF. The CDR3 DNA is TGTGCCAGCACCACAGATACGCAGTATTTT. The rearrangement links TRBV6-5 to TRBJ2-3; D call uncertain. V was trimmed by 7 bases and J by 2 bases, leaving 1 base between them. Per the germline V gene, CDR1 is MNHEY and CDR2 is SVGAGI. The CDR3 runs 10 residues.

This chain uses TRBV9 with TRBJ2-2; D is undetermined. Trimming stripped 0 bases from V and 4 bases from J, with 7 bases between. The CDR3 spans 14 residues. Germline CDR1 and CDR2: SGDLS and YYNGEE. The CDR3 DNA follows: TGTGCCAGCAGCGTAGAAGGGTCCACCGGGGAGCTGTTTTTT. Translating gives CASSVEGSTGELFF.

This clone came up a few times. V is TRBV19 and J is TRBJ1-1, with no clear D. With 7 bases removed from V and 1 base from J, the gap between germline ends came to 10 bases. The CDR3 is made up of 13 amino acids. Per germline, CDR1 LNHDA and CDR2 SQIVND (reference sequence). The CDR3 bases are TGTGCCAGTACACTGGGTGAGAACACTGAAGCTTTCTTT. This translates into CASTLGENTEAFF.

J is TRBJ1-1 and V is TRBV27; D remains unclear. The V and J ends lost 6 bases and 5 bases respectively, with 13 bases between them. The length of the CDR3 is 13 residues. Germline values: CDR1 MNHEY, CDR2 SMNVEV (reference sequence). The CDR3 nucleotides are TGTGCCAGCAGACCTTCGGGGTGGACTGAAGCTTTCTTT. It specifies CASRPSGWTEAFF.

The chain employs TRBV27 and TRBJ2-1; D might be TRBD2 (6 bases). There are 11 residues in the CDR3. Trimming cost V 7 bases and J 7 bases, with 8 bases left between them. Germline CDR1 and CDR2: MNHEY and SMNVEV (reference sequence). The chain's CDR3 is CASNGGNEQFF. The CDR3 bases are TGTGCCAGCAATGGGGGGAATGAGCAGTTCTTC.

Written as DNA, the CDR3 is TGTGCTCCAGCAGGGCCCCATGCGCCTAGGAATACGCAGTATTTT. Encoded protein: CAPAGPHAPRNTQYF. V is TRBV9 and J is TRBJ2-3; possible D gene TRBD1, 5 bases. Per the germline V gene, CDR1 is SGDLS and CDR2 is YYNGEE. This CDR3 has 15 amino acids.

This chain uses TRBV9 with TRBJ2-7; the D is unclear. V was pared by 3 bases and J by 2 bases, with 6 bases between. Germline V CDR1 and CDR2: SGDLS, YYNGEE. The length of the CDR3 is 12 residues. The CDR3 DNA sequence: TGTGCCAGCAGCGATTCTACCTACGAGCAGTACTTC. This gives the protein CASSDSTYEQYF.

The DNA of the CDR3 is TGTGCCAGCAGCGTACGGGACGCCCTCTACGAGCAGTACTTC. It translates to CASSVRDALYEQYF. The chain recombines TRBV13 with TRBJ2-7; D may match TRBD1 or TRBD2 (5 bases each). The CDR3 consists of 14 residues. Germline-derived CDR1 and CDR2 are PRHDT and FYEKMQ (reference sequence). V lost 5 bases and J 3 bases, leaving 14 bases between the germline ends.